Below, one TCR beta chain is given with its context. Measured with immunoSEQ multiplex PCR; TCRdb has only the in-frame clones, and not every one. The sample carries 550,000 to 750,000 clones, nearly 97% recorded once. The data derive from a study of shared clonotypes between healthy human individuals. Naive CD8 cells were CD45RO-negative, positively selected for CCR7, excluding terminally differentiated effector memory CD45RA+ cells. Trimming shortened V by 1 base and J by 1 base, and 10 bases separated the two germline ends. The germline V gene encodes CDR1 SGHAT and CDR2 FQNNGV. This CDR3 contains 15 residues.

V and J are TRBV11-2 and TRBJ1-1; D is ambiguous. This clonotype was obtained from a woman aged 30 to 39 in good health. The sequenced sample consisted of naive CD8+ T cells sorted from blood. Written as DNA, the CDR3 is TGTGCCAGCAGCTTAGGAATTTTGGCGAACACTGAAGCTTTCTTT. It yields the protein CASSLGILANTEAFF.